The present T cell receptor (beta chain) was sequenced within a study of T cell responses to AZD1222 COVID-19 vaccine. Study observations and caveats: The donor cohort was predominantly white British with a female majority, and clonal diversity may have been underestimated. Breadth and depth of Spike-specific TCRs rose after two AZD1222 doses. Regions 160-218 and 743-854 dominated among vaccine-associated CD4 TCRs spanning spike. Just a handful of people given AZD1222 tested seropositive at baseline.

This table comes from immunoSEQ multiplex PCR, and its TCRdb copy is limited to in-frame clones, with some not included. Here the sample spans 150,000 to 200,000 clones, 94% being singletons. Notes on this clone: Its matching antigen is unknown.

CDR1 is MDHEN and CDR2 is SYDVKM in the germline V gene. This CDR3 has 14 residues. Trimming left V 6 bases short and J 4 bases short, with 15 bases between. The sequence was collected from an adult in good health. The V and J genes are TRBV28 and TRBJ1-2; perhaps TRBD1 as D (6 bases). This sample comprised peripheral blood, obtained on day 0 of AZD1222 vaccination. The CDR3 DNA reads TGTGCCAGCAGGCCCCCGGGCAGGGGCTATGGCTACACCTTC. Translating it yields CASRPPGRGYGYTF.